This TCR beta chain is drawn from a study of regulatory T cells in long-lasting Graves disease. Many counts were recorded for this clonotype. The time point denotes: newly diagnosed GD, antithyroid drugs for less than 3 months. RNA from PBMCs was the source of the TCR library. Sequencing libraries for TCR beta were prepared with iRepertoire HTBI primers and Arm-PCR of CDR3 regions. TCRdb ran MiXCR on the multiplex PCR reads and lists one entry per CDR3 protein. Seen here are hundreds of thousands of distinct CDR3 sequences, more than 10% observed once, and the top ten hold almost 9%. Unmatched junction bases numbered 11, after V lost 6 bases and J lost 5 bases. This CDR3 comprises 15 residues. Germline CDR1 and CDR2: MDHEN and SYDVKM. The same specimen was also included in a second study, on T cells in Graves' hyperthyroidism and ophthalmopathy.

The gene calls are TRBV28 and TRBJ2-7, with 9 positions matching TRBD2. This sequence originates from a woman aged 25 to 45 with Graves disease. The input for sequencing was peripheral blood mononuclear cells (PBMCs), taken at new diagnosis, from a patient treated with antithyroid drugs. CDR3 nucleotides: TGTGCCAGCAGACCCCCAGCGGGAGGATCCCACGAGCAGTACTTC. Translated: CASRPPAGGSHEQYF.